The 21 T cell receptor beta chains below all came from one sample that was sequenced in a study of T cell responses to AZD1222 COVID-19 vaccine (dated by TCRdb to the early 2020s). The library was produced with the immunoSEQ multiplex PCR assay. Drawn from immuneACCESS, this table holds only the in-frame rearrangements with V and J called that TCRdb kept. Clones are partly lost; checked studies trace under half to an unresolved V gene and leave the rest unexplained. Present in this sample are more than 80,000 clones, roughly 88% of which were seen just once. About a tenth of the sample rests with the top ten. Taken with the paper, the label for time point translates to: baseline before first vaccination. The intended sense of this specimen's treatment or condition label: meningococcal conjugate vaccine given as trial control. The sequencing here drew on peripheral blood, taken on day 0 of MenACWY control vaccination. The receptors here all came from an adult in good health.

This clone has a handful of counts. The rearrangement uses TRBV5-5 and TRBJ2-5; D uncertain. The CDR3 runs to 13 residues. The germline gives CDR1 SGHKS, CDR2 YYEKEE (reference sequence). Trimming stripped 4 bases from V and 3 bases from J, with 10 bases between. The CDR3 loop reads CASSRQLKETQYF. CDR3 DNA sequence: TGTGCCAGCAGCCGACAACTAAAAGAGACCCAGTACTTC.

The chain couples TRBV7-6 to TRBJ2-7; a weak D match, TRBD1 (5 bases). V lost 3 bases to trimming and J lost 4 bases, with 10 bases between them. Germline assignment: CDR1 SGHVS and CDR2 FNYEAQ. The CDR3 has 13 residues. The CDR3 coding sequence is TGTGCCAGCAGCTTTGGACATCGTTACGAGCAGTACTTC. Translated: CASSFGHRYEQYF.

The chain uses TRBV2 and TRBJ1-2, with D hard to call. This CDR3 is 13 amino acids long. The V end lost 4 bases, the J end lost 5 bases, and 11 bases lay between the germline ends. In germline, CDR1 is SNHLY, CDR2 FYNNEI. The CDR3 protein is CASSGLGMYGYTF. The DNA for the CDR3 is TGTGCCAGCAGTGGTTTGGGGATGTATGGCTACACCTTC.

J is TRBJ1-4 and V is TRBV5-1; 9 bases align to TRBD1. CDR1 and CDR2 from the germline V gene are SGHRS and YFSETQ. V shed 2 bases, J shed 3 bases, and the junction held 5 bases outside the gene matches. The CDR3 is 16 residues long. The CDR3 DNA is TGCGCCAGCAGCTTCGGACAGGGGTTGGCTAATGAAAAACTGTTTTTT. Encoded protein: CASSFGQGLANEKLFF.

The CDR3 coding sequence is TGTGCCTTCGACCGGACACCCGTGGGGGCCGGGGAGCTGTTTTTT. It is translated as CAFDRTPVGAGELFF. V is TRBV30 and J is TRBJ2-2; possibly TRBD1 or TRBD2 for D (5 bases each). The germline V gene encodes CDR1 GTSNPN and CDR2 SVGIG (reference sequence). Trimming shortened V by 7 bases and J by 6 bases, and 21 bases separated the two germline ends. The CDR3 has 15 residues.

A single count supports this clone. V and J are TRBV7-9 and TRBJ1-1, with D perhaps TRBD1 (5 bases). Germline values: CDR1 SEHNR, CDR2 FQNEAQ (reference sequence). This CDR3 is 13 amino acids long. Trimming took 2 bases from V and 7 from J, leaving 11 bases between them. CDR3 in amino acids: CASSLPDRFEAFF. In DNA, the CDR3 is TGTGCCAGCAGCTTACCTGACAGATTTGAAGCTTTCTTT.

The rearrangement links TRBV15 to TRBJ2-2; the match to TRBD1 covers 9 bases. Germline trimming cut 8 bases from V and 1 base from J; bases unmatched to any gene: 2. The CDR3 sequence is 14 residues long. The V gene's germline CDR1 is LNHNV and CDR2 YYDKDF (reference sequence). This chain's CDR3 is CATRGQGNTGELFF. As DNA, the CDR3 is TGTGCCACCCGGGGACAGGGGAACACCGGGGAGCTGTTTTTT.

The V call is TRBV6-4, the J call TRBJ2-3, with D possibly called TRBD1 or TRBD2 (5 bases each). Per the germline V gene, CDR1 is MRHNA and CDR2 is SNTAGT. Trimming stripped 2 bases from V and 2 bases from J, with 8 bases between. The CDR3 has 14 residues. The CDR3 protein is CASSDRGPTDTQYF. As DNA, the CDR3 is TGTGCCAGCAGTGACAGGGGACCCACAGATACGCAGTATTTT.

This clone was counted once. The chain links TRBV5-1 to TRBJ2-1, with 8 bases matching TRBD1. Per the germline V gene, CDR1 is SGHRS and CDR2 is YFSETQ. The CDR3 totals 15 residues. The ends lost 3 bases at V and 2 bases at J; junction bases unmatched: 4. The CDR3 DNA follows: TGCGCCAGCAGCTCCGGGACAGGCGCCTACAATGAGCAGTTCTTC. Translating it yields CASSSGTGAYNEQFF. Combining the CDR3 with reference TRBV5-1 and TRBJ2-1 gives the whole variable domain KAGVTQTPRYLIKTRGQQVTLSCSPISGHRSVSWYQQTPGQGLQFLFEYFSETQRNKGNFPGRFSGRQFSNSRSEMNVSTLELGDSALYLCASSSGTGAYNEQFFGPGTRLTVL.

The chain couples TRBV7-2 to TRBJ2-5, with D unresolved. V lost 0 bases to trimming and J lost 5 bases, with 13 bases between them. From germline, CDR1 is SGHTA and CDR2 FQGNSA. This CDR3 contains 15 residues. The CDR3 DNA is TGTGCCAGCAGCTTAGCGAAGACCGAACGGGAGACCCAGTACTTC. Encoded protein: CASSLAKTERETQYF.

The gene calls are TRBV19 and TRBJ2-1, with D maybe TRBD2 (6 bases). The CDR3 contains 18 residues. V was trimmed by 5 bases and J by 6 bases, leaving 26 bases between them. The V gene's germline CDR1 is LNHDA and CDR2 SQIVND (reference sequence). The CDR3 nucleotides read TGTGCCAGTAGTTCCGCCACCGGAGGGGCAGGCTATGTCAATGAGCAGTTCTTC. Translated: CASSSATGGAGYVNEQFF.

The CDR3 coding sequence is TGTGCCAGCAGCTTAGTGGGTGCGAACACTGAAGCTTTCTTT. Translation: CASSLVGANTEAFF. The chain has TRBV7-9 and TRBJ1-1, with D uncertain. Germline-derived CDR1 and CDR2 are SEHNR and FQNEAQ (reference sequence). V was trimmed by 1 base and J by 1 base, leaving 7 bases between them. The CDR3 consists of 14 residues.

The CDR3 nucleotides are TGTGCCAGCAGTTGGGGCGATACTAGCTCCTACAATGAGCAGTTCTTC. As protein: CASSWGDTSSYNEQFF. The rearrangement joins TRBV6-6 to TRBJ2-1, with D possibly being TRBD1 or TRBD2 (5 bases each). This CDR3 contains 16 residues. Trimming cost V 4 bases and J 0 bases, with 13 bases left between them. CDR1 is MNHNY and CDR2 is SVGAGI in the germline V gene (reference sequence).

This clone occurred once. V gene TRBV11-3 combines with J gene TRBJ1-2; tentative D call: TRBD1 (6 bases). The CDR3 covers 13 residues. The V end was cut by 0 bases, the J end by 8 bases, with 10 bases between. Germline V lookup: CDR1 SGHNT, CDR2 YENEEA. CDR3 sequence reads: CASSLERGLGYTF. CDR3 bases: TGTGCCAGCAGCTTAGAGCGGGGGCTCGGCTACACCTTC. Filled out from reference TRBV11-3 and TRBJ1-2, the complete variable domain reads EAGVVQSPRYKIIEKKQPVAFWCNPISGHNTLYWYLQNLGQGPELLIRYENEEAVDDSQLPKDRFSAERLKGVDSTLKIQPAELGDSAVYLCASSLERGLGYTFGSGTRLTVV.

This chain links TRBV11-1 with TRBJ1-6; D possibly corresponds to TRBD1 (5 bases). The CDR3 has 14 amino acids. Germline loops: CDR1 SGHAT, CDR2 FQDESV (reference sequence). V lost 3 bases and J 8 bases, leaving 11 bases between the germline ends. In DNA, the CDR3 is TGTGCCAGCAGCTTTGGGGGGACCTATTCACCCCTCCACTTT. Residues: CASSFGGTYSPLHF.

CDR3 protein: CASRPSGTVMNTEAFF. CDR3 DNA: TGTGCCAGCAGACCATCCGGGACAGTAATGAACACTGAAGCTTTCTTT. V gene TRBV11-1 combines with J gene TRBJ1-1, with 7 bases aligning to TRBD1. The V gene's germline CDR1 is SGHAT and CDR2 FQDESV (reference sequence). The length of the CDR3 is 16 residues. The trim removed 6 bases at V and 0 bases at J, leaving 10 bases unmatched.

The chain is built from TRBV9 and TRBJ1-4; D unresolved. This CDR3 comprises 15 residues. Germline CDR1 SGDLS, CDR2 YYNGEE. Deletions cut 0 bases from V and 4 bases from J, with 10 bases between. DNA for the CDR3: TGTGCCAGCAGCGTAGAGGACCGAAGTAATGAAAAACTGTTTTTT. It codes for CASSVEDRSNEKLFF.

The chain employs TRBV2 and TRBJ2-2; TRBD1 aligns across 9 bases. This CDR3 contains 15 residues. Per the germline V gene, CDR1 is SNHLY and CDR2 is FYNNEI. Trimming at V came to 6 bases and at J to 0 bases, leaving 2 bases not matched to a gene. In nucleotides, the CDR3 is TGTGCCAGCAGGACAGGGGGGGCGAACACCGGGGAGCTGTTTTTT. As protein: CASRTGGANTGELFF. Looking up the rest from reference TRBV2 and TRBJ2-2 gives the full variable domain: EPEVTQTPSHQVTQMGQEVILRCVPISNHLYFYWYRQILGQKVEFLVSFYNNEISEKSEIFDDQFSVERPDGSNFTLKIRSTKLEDSAMYFCASRTGGANTGELFFGEGSRLTVL.

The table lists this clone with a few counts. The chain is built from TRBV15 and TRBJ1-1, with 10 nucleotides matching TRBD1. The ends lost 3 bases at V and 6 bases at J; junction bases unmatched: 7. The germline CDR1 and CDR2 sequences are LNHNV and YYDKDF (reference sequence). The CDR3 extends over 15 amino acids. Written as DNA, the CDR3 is TGTGCCACCAGCAGGGGACAGGGGACGGCGGCTGAAGCTTTCTTT. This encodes CATSRGQGTAAEAFF.

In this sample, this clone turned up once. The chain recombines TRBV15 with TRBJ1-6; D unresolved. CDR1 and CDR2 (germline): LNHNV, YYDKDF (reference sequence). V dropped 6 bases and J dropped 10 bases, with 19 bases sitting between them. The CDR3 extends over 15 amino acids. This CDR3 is CATRSAAYKGSPLHF. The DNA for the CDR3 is TGTGCCACCAGGTCGGCAGCCTACAAAGGGTCACCCCTCCACTTT. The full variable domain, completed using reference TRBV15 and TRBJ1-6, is DAMVIQNPRYQVTQFGKPVTLSCSQTLNHNVMYWYQQKSSQAPKLLFHYYDKDFNNEADTPDNFQSRRPNTSFCFLDIRSPGLGDTAMYLCATRSAAYKGSPLHFGNGTRLTVT.

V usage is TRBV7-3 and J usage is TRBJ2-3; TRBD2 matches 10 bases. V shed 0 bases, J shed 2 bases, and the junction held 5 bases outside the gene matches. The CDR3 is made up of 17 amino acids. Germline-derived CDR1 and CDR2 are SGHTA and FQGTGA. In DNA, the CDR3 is TGTGCCAGCAGCTTAACGGGGCTAGCGGGGGACACAGATACGCAGTATTTT. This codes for CASSLTGLAGDTDTQYF.